The 4 T cell receptor beta chains in this list originate from one sample, sequenced in a study of blood T cells in healthy people across ages. Through a sample-barcoded 5' primer and a J-beta primer mix, a second PCR was run for roughly 6 to 11 cycles. Each CDR3 protein is one row after TCRdb ran MiXCR on the 5' RACE reads. In the table there are hundreds of thousands of distinct CDR3 sequences, 40% to 65% of which are singletons. Material: blood. These receptors were collected from a woman older than 75 in good health.

The rearrangement joins TRBV3-1 to TRBJ1-5; D gene ambiguous. Germline CDR1 is LGHDT and CDR2 is YNNKEL (reference sequence). The CDR3 contains 17 residues. Between the trimmed V and J ends, which lost 1 base and 4 bases, there was a span of 17 bases. The CDR3 loop is CASSQARGEVPNQPQHF. The CDR3 coding sequence is TGTGCCAGCAGCCAAGCGCGCGGCGAGGTCCCTAATCAGCCCCAGCATTTT.

With respect to this clonotype: A much larger clone is a single base away; this may be a read error. The chain links TRBV7-2 to TRBJ2-5; D is uncertain. The end of the DNA fits TRBJ2-1 better, so the J call may be wrong. There are 13 residues in the CDR3. From germline, CDR1 is SGHTA and CDR2 FQGNSA. CDR3 sequence: CASSLLSQETQFF. DNA for the CDR3: TGTGCCAGCAGCTTATTGTCGCAAGAGACCCAGTTCTTC.

This rearrangement joins TRBV2 to TRBJ2-1; 10 nucleotides line up with TRBD2. Germline V lookup: CDR1 SNHLY, CDR2 FYNNEI. V lost 7 bases and J lost 11; bases outside the gene matches: 11. There are 14 residues in the CDR3. The CDR3 protein is CASISQRGGSKQFF. DNA for the CDR3: TGTGCCAGCATATCCCAGCGGGGGGGAAGCAAGCAGTTCTTC.

This clonotype has a handful of counts. The J gene is TRBJ2-1, the V gene TRBV3-1; 12 nucleotides agree with TRBD2. The CDR3 spans 16 residues. CDR1 LGHDT and CDR2 YNNKEL come from the germline V gene (reference sequence). Losses at the gene ends were 6 bases for V and 5 bases for J; bases not matched to a gene: 8. The DNA for the CDR3 is TGTGCCAGCAGTCGACTAGCGGGGGTGACCCACAATGAGCAGTTCTTC. Encoded protein: CASSRLAGVTHNEQFF.